This entry features one T cell receptor (beta chain) sequence. The target antigen is unknown. Expressed TCRB transcripts were sequenced after all isolated RNA was converted to cDNA. Repertoires were generated with immunoSEQ multiplex PCR, while TCRdb's copy carries only in-frame clones and drops some. The sample contains 630,000 or so clones, around 15% of which appear only once. These data come from a study of beta chain features in type 1 diabetes. The wider study: All of the samples together had 95 million to 140 million sorted cells examined.

Study-wide results and caveats: Among type 1 diabetes patients, VDJ junctions had fewer insertions and more deletions. Researchers could not determine here whether HLA type influences TCRB rearrangement. A moderate, significant TCRB CDR3 shortening appeared in type 1 diabetes across four CD4+ subsets.

Sequenced material: naive CD4+ T cells from blood. The sequence was collected from a man aged 18 to 29 with type 1 diabetes.

The CDR3 sequence is CAWSLGTVAYEQYF. The CDR3 DNA reads as TGTGCCTGGAGCCTCGGGACAGTCGCCTACGAGCAGTACTTC. This chain joins TRBV30 and TRBJ2-7; 7 positions agree with TRBD1. This CDR3 region has 14 residues. Germline values: CDR1 GTSNPN, CDR2 SVGIG (reference sequence). J lost 2 bases, V lost 3 bases, and 7 bases had no gene match.